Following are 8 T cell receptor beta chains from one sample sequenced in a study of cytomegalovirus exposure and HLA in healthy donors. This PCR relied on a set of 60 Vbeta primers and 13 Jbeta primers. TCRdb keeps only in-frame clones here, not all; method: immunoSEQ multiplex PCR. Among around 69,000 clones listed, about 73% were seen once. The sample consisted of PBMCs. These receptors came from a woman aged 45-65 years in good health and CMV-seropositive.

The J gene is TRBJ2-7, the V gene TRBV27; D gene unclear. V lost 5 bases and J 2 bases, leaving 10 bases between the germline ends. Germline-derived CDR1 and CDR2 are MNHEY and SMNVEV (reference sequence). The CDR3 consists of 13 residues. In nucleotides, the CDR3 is TGTGCCAGCAGTACATCATCCACCTACGAGCAGTACTTC. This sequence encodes CASSTSSTYEQYF.

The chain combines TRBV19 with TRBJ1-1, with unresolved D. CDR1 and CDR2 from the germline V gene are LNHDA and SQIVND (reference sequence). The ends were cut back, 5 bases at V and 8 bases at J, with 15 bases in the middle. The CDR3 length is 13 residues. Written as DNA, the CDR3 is TGTGCCAGTAGTTCATACGGCGGGAGCGAAGCTTTCTTT. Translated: CASSSYGGSEAFF.

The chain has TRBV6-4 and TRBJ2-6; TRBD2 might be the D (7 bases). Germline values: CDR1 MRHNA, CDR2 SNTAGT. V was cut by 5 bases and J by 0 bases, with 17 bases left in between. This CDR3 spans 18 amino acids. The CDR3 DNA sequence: TGTGCCAGCAGTCCTAGGGGGGGGCCAACCTCTGGGGCCAACGTCCTGACTTTC. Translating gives CASSPRGGPTSGANVLTF.

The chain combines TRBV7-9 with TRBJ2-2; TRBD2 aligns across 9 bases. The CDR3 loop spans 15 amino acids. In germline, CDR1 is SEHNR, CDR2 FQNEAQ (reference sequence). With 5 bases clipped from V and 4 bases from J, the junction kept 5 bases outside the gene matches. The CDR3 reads CASSRLAESTGELFF. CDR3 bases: TGTGCCAGCAGCCGACTAGCGGAAAGCACCGGGGAGCTGTTTTTT.

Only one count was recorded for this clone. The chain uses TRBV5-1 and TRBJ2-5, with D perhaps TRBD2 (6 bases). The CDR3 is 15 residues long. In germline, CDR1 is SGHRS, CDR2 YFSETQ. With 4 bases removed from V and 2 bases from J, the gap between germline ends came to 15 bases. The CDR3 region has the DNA TGCGCCAGCAGCCGGGGAGGCGCCGAGCAAGAGACCCAGTACTTC. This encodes CASSRGGAEQETQYF.

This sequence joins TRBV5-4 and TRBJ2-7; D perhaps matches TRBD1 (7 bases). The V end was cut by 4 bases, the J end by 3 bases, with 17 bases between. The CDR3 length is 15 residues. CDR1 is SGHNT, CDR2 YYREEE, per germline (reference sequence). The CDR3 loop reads CASSGGTVGIYEQYF. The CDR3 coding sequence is TGTGCCAGCAGCGGGGGGACAGTCGGTATCTACGAGCAGTACTTC.

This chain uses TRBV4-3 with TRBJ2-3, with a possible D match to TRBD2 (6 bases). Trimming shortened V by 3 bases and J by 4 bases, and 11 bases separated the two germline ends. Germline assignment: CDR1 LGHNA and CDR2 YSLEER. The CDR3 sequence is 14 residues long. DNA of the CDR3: TGCGCCAGCAGCCAGGTTACGGGAGCAGATACGCAGTATTTT. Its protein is CASSQVTGADTQYF.

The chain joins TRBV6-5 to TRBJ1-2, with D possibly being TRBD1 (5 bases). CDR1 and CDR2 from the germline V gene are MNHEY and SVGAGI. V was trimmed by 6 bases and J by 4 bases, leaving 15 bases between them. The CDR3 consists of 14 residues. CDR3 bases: TGTGCCAGCAGCCCACAGCGACAGACCTATGGCTACACCTTC. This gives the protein CASSPQRQTYGYTF.